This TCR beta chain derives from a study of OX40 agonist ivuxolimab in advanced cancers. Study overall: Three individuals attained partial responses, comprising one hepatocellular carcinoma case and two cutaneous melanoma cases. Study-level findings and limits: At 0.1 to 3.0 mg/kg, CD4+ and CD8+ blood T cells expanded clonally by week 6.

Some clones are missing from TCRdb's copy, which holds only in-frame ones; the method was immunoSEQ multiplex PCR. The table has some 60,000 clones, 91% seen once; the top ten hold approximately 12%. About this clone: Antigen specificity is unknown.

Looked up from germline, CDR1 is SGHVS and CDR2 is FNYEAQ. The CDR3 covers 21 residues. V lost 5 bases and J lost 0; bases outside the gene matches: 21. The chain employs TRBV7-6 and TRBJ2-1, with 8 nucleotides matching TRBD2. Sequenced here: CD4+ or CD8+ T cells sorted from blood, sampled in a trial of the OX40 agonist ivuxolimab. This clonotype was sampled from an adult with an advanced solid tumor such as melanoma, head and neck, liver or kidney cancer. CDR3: CASSPKPPRLAGLSSYNEQFF. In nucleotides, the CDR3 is TGTGCCAGCAGCCCTAAACCTCCCAGGCTAGCGGGCCTGAGCTCCTACAATGAGCAGTTCTTC.